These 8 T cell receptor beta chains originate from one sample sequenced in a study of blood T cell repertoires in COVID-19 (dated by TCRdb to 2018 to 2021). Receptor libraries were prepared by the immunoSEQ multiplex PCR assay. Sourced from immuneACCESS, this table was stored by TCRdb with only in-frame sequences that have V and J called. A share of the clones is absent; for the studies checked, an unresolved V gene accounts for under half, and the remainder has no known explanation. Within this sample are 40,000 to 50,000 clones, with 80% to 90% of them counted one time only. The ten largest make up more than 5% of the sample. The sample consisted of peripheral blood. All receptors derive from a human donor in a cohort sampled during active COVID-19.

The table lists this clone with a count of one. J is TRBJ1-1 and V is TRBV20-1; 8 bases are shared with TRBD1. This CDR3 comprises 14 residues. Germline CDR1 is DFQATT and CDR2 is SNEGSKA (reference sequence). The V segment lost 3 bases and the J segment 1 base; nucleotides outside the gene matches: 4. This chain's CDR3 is CSASPGTGNTEAFF. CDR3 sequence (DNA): TGCAGTGCTAGTCCCGGGACAGGGAACACTGAAGCTTTCTTT.

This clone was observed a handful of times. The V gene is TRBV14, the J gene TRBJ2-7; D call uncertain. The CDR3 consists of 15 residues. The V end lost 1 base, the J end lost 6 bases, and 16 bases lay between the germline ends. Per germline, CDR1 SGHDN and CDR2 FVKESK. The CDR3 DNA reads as TGTGCCAGCAGCCAAGTACTCCTTACCCCCTCCGAGCAGTACTTC. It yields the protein CASSQVLLTPSEQYF.

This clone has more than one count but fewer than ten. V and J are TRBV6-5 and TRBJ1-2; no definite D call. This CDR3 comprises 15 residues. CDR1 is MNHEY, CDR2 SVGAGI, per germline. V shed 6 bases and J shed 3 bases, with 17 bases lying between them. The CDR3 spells CASSQAFGGHYGYTF. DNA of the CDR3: TGTGCCAGCAGCCAGGCCTTCGGTGGGCACTATGGCTACACCTTC.

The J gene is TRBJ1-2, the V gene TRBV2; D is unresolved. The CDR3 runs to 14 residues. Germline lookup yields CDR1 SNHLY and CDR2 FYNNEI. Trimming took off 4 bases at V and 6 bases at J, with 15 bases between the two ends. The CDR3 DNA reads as TGTGCCAGCAGTGCTAACCGTGTGATAGATGGCTACACCTTC. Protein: CASSANRVIDGYTF.

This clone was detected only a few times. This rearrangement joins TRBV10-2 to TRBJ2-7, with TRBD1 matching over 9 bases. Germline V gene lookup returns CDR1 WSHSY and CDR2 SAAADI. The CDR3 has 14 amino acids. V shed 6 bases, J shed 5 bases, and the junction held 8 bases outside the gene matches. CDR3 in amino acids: CASRQGAVSDEQYF. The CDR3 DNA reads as TGCGCCAGCAGACAGGGGGCTGTGTCGGACGAGCAGTACTTC.

DNA of the CDR3: TGTGCCAGCAGTTACGATCCGGGGTCATCGTTCTACGAGCAGTACTTC. The encoded protein is CASSYDPGSSFYEQYF. The chain carries TRBV6-6 and TRBJ2-7; D perhaps matches TRBD2 (5 bases). V shed 2 bases and J shed 3 bases, with 17 bases lying between them. CDR1 MNHNY and CDR2 SVGAGI come from the germline V gene (reference sequence). The CDR3 consists of 16 residues.

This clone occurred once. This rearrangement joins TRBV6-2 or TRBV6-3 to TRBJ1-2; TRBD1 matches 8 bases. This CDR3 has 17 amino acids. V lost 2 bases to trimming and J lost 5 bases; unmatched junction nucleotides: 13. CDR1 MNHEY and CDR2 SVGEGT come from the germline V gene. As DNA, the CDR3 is TGTGCCAGCAGTTACCCCCTGACGGGACAGGCTCTTTATGGCTACACCTTC. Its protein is CASSYPLTGQALYGYTF.

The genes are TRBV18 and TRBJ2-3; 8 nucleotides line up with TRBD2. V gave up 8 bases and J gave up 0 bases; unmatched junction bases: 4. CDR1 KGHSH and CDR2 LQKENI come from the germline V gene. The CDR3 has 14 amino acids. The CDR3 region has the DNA TGTGCCAGCAATCGACTAGCGAGCACAGATACGCAGTATTTT. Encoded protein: CASNRLASTDTQYF.